The clone carrying this T cell receptor (beta chain) showed up just a few times. Library construction involved attaching unique molecular identifiers to individual cDNA molecules, which allowed quantitative, reproducible TCR counting. TCRdb re-derived calls from the RACE reads in MiXCR, one entry per CDR3 protein. The sample holds 73,000 or so distinct CDR3 sequences, around 7.9% seen once. The record originates from a study of human T cells and chemical hapten exposure. Time point reported: patch test 2, 6 weeks after DPC sensitization. Treatment given: therapeutic diphenylcyclopropenone sensitization with weekly scalp DPC. The CDR3 is 16 residues long. Germline CDR1 MNHEY, CDR2 SMNVEV (reference sequence). Losses at the gene ends were 6 bases for V and 6 bases for J; bases not matched to a gene: 11.

The TCR sequence derives from a woman in her forties or fifties with alopecia areata. Some clones in this sample may be carry-over from other donors' samples. The V call is TRBV27, the J call TRBJ2-3; 11 nucleotides align to TRBD2. This specimen consisted of whole blood, obtained in connection with sensitization to the hapten diphenylcyclopropenone (DPC). CDR3 in amino acids: CASSLILAGGPDTQYF. As DNA, the CDR3 is TGTGCCAGCAGCCTAATTCTAGCGGGGGGCCCGGATACGCAGTATTTT.